This T cell receptor beta chain emerged from a study of blood T cell repertoires in COVID-19. About the research overall: The samples span acute and convalescent COVID-19 from the United States, Italy and Spain. Nucleic acid was either cDNA or gDNA, and it came from T cells, B-cell-depleted T cells, or PBMCs.

This CDR3 is 14 amino acids long. CDR1 is LNHDA, CDR2 SQIVND, per germline (reference sequence). Trimming pared 3 bases from V and 12 bases from J, leaving 15 bases between. Per the authors' pipeline: From reference gene primer amplification, estimates of nucleated cell counts were derived. TCRdb's table, derived via immunoSEQ multiplex PCR, lists solely in-frame clones and lacks some. From that table come the V and J calls and clone size; the DNA was used to work out D and trimming. The sample carries approximately 250,000 clones, roughly 88% recorded once. Sequences were obtained from PBMCs or T cells enriched from blood (not recorded which). The chain has TRBV19 and TRBJ1-6; D remains ambiguous. This TCR was recovered from a woman between 40 and 50 years old with acute COVID-19. The DNA of the CDR3 is TGTGCCAGTAGTATCGGAGCCATGGCCCGACCCCTCCACTTT. Protein product: CASSIGAMARPLHF.